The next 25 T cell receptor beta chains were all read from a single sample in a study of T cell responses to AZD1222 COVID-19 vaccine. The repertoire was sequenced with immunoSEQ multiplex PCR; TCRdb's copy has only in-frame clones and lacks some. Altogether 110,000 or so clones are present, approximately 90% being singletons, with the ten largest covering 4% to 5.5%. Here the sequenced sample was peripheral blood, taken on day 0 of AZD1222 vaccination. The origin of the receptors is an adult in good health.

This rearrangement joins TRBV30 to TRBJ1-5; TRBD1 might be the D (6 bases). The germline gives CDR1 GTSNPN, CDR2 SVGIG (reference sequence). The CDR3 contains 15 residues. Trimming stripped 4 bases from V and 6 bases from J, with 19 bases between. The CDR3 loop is CAWTAGAGIGQPQHF. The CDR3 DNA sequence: TGTGCCTGGACCGCAGGGGCAGGGATCGGTCAGCCCCAGCATTTT.

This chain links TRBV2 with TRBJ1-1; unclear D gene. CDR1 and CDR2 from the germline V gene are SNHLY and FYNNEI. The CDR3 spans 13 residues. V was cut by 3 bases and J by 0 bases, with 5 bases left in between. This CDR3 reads CASSEDLNTEAFF. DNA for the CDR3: TGTGCCAGCAGTGAGGACCTGAACACTGAAGCTTTCTTT. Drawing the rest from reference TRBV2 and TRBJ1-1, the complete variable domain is EPEVTQTPSHQVTQMGQEVILRCVPISNHLYFYWYRQILGQKVEFLVSFYNNEISEKSEIFDDQFSVERPDGSNFTLKIRSTKLEDSAMYFCASSEDLNTEAFFGQGTRLTVV.

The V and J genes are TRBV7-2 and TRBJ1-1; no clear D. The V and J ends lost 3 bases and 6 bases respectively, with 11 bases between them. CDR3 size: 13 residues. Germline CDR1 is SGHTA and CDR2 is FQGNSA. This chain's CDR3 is CASSFEVVSEAFF. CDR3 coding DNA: TGTGCCAGCAGCTTTGAGGTGGTTTCTGAAGCTTTCTTT.

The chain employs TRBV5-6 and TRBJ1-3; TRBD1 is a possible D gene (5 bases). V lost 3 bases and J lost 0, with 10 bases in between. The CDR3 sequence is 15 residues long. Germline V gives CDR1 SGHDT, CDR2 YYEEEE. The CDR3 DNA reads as TGTGCCAGCAGCTGGGACGGACGCTCTGGAAACACCATATATTTT. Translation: CASSWDGRSGNTIYF.

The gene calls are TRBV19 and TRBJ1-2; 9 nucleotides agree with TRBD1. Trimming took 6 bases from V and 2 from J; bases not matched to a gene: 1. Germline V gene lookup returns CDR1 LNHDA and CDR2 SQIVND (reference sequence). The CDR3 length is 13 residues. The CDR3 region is CASRGQGNYGYTF. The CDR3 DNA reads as TGTGCCAGTAGGGGACAGGGAAACTATGGCTACACCTTC. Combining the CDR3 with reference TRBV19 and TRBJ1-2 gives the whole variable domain DGGITQSPKYLFRKEGQNVTLSCEQNLNHDAMYWYRQDPGQGLRLIYYSQIVNDFQKGDIAEGYSVSREKKESFPLTVTSAQKNPTAFYLCASRGQGNYGYTFGSGTRLTVV.

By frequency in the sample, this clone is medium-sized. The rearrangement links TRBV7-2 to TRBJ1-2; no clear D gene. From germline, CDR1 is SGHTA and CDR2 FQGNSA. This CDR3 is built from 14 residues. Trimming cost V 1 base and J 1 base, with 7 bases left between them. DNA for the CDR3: TGTGCCAGCAGCTTAGATCAGATTAACTATGGCTACACCTTC. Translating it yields CASSLDQINYGYTF.

As DNA, the CDR3 is TGTGCTAGTGGTCGGACTAGCGGGGGGAGTCTCCACGAGCAGTACTTC. The encoded protein is CASGRTSGGSLHEQYF. The chain recombines TRBV12-5 with TRBJ2-7; TRBD2 aligns across 14 bases. The V gene end was trimmed by 5 bases and the J gene end by 5 bases; junction bases not matched to a gene: 8. The CDR3 loop spans 16 amino acids. Germline CDR1 and CDR2: LGHNT and FRNRAP.

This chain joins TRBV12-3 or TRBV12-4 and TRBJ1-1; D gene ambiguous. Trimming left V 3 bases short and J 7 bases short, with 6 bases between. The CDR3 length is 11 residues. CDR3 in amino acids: CASSLEGEAFF. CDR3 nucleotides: TGTGCCAGCAGTTTGGAGGGTGAAGCTTTCTTT.

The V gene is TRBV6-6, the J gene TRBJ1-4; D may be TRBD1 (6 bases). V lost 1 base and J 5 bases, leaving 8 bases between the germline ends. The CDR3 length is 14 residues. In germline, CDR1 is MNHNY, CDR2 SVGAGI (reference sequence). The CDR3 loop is CASSYFGQNEKLFF. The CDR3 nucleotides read TGTGCCAGCAGTTACTTTGGACAGAATGAAAAACTGTTTTTT.

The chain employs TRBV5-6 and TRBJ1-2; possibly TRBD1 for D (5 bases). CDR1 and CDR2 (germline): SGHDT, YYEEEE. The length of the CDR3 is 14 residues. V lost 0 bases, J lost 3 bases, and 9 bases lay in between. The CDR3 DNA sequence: TGTGCCAGCAGCTTGGAAGGGACGTACTATGGCTACACCTTC. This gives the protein CASSLEGTYYGYTF.

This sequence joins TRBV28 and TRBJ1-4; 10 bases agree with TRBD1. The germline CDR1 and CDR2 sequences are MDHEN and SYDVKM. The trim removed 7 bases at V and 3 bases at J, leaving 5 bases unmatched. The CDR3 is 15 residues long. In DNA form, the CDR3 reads TGTGCCAGCAAGACAGGGGGCCTCGCTAATGAAAAACTGTTTTTT. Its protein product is CASKTGGLANEKLFF.

The CDR3 DNA follows: TGTGCCAGCAGCTTAAGGAGGGGGACAGAGACCCAGTACTTC. It is translated as CASSLRRGTETQYF. The chain combines TRBV7-2 with TRBJ2-5, with D possibly being TRBD1 or TRBD2 (6 bases each). Germline lookup yields CDR1 SGHTA and CDR2 FQGNSA. CDR3 length: 14 amino acids. V was pared by 2 bases and J by 4 bases, with 11 bases between.

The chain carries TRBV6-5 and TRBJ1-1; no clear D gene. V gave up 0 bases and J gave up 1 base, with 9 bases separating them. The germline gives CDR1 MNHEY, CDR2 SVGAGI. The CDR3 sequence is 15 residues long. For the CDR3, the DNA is TGTGCCAGCAGTTACTCGACCCACGAGAACACTGAAGCTTTCTTT. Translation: CASSYSTHENTEAFF.

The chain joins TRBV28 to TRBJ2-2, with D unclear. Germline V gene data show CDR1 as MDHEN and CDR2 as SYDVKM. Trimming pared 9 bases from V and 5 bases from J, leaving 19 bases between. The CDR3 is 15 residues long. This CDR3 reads CASRQSAPRTGELFF. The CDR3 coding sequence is TGTGCCAGTAGACAATCGGCCCCGAGGACCGGGGAGCTGTTTTTT.

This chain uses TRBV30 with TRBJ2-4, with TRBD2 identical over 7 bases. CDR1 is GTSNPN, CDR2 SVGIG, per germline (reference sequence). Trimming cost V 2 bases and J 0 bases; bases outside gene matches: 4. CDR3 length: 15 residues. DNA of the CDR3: TGTGCCTGGAGTACTCCGGGGGGAGCCAAAAACATTCAGTACTTC. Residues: CAWSTPGGAKNIQYF.

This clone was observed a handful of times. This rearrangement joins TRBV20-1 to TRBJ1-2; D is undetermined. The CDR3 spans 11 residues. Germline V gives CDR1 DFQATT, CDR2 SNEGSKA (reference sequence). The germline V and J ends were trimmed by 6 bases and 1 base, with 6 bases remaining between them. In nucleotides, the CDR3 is TGCAGTGCCCCGCATAACTATGGCTACACCTTC. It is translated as CSAPHNYGYTF.

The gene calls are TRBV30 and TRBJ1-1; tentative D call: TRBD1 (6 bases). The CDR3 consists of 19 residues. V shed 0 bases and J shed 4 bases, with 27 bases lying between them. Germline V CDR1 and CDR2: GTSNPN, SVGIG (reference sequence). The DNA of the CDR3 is TGTGCCTGGAGTGTAAGGGGGGGACGGCGAGCTTTATCGACCACTGAAGCTTTCTTT. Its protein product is CAWSVRGGRRALSTTEAFF.

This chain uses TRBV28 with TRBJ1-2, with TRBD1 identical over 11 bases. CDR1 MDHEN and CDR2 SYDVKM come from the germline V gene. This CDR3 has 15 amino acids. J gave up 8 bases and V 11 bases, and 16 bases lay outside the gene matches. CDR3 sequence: CAHTGRTGGRGGYTF. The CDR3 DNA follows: TGTGCCCATACGGGAAGGACAGGGGGCCGTGGGGGCTACACCTTC.

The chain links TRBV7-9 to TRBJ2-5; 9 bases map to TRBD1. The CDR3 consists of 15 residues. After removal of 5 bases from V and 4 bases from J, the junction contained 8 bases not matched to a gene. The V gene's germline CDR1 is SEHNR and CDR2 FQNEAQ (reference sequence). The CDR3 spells CASSRRDRASETQYF. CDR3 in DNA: TGTGCCAGCAGCCGCCGGGACAGGGCATCAGAGACCCAGTACTTC.

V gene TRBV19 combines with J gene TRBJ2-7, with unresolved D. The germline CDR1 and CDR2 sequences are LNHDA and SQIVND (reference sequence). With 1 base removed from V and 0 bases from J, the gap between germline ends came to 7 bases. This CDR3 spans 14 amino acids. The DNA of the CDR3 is TGTGCCAGTAGTATAGCACCGAGCTCCTACGAGCAGTACTTC. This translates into CASSIAPSSYEQYF.

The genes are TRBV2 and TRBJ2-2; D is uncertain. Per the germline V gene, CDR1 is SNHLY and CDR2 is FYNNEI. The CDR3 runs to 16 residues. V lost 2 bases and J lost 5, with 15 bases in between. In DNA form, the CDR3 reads TGTGCCAGCAGTGAACATGGACGGATCGTAACCGGGGAGCTGTTTTTT. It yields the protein CASSEHGRIVTGELFF. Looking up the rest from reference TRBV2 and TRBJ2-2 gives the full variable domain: EPEVTQTPSHQVTQMGQEVILRCVPISNHLYFYWYRQILGQKVEFLVSFYNNEISEKSEIFDDQFSVERPDGSNFTLKIRSTKLEDSAMYFCASSEHGRIVTGELFFGEGSRLTVL.

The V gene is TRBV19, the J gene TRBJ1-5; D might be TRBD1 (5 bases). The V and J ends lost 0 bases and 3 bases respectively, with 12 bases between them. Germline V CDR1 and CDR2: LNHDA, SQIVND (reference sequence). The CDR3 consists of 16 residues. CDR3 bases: TGTGCCAGTAGTATAGAGGAGGGGTGGGCCAATCAGCCCCAGCATTTT. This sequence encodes CASSIEEGWANQPQHF.

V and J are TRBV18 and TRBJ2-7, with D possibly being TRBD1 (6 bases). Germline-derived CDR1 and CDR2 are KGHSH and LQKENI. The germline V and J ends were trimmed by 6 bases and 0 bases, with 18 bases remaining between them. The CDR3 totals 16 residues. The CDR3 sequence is CASSSKPQGTSYEQYF. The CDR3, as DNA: TGTGCCAGCTCGAGCAAACCACAGGGTACCTCCTACGAGCAGTACTTC.

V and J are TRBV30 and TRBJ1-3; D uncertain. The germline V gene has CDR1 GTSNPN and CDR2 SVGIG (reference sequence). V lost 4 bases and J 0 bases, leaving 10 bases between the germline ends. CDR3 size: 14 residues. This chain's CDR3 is CAWKFGSSGNTIYF. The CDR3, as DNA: TGTGCCTGGAAATTCGGCAGCTCTGGAAACACCATATATTTT.

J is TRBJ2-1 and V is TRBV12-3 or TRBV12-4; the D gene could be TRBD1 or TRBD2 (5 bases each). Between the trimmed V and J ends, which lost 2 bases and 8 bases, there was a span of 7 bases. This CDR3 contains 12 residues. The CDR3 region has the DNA TGTGCCAGCAGTTTATTGGGGGATGAGCAGTTCTTC. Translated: CASSLLGDEQFF.